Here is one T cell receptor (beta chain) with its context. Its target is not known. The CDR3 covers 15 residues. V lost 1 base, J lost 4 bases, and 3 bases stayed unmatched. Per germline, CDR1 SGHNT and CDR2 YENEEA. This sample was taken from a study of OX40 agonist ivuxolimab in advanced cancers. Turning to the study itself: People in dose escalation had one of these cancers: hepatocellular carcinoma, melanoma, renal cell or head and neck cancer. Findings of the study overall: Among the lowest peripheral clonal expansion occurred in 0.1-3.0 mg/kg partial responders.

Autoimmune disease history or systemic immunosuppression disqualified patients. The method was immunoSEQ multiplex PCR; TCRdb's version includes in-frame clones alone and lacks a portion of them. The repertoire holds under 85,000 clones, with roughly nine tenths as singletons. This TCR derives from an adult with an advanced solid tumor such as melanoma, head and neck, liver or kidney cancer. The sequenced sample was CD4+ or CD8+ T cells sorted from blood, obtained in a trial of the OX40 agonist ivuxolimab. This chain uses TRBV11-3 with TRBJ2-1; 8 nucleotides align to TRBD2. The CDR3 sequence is CASSLGGGWYNEQFF. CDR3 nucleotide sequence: TGTGCCAGCAGCTTAGGCGGGGGGTGGTACAATGAGCAGTTCTTC.